The sample holds many counts of the clone carrying this T cell receptor beta chain. Its cognate antigen is unknown. These data belong to a study of T cells in Graves' hyperthyroidism and ophthalmopathy. RNA transcripts gave rise to amplified TCR beta CDR3 regions. The HTBI set primed first-round TCR CDR3 RT-PCR. From the multiplex PCR reads, TCRdb called clonotypes with MiXCR, one entry per CDR3 protein. Of fewer than 350,000 distinct CDR3 sequences listed, roughly 18% were seen once; the top ten hold around 16%. Points from the study as a whole: Separating ophthalmopathy from stable hyperthyroidism was achieved by a 13 V-J model. Model-based prediction identified ophthalmopathy a median around seven months prior to its onset.

Reasons for excluding patients were uncontrolled infection, other autoimmune disease, pregnancy or lactation. Under 12 ml fresh peripheral blood yielded the PBMCs. The V gene's germline CDR1 is SGHDT and CDR2 YYEEEE. The CDR3 contains 14 residues. The V end was cut by 4 bases, the J end by 4 bases, with 14 bases between. The sequenced material came from blood. The rearrangement uses TRBV5-6 and TRBJ1-1; D might be TRBD1 (5 bases). This receptor was identified in a woman aged 40 to 50 with Graves' ophthalmopathy. The CDR3 nucleotides are TGTGCCAGCAGCCTACAGGTGTCTGGCACTGAAGCTTTCTTT. Its translation is CASSLQVSGTEAFF.